Below, one T cell receptor (beta chain) is given with its context. The DNA ends 3 residues before the CDR3 does, and the rest of the CDR3 is filled in from the germline J gene. Germline CDR1 and CDR2: SQVTM and ANQGSEA. Trimming took off 5 bases at V and 5 bases at J, with 11 bases between the two ends. The CDR3 contains 12 residues. The sample comes from a study of T cells in women clearing cervical HPV infection. Only in-frame clones appear in the TCRdb table, and some are missing; sequencing was by immunoSEQ multiplex PCR. Here the sample table reports roughly 48,000 clones. The sequenced material came from blood buffy coat. The V gene is TRBV29-1, the J gene TRBJ2-3; maybe TRBD1 (5 bases). This TCR was recovered from a woman between 18 and 70 years old with a cervical HPV16 infection that either progressed to CIN3+ or cleared (not recorded which). CDR3 amino acids: CSVRQYEDTQYF. The sequenced CDR3 bases are TGCAGCGTTCGACAGTACGAAGATACG.